The 7 T cell receptor beta chains below come from one sample, sequenced in a study of sequential checkpoint blockade in melanoma. Profiled with immunoSEQ multiplex PCR; TCRdb holds only in-frame clones, not every one. The repertoire holds about 3,500 clones, with 15% to 20% as singletons. Indicated treatment: randomized to nivolumab then ipilimumab (arm A) or the reverse (arm B). The sample consisted of tumor tissue (inferred from file names), taken from a patient given nivolumab and ipilimumab in sequence. The receptors stem from a human donor with melanoma.

This clone came up many times. The chain uses TRBV11-3 and TRBJ1-6; the D gene is possibly TRBD1 (6 bases). Germline-derived CDR1 and CDR2 are SGHNT and YENEEA. The ends were cut back, 3 bases at V and 10 bases at J, with 16 bases in the middle. This CDR3 region has 15 residues. CDR3 sequence (DNA): TGTGCCAGCAGCTTGGGAAGGGGGTCTGGGTCACCCCTCCACTTT. Translated: CASSLGRGSGSPLHF.

The genes are TRBV29-1 and TRBJ2-2; perhaps D is TRBD1 or TRBD2 (6 bases each). Trimming took off 3 bases at V and 2 bases at J, with 13 bases between the two ends. CDR1 is SQVTM and CDR2 is ANQGSEA in the germline V gene. CDR3 size: 15 residues. The CDR3 region is CSVDPGGANTGELFF. The CDR3 DNA reads as TGCAGCGTTGATCCCGGGGGCGCAAACACCGGGGAGCTGTTTTTT.

Judged by abundance, this clone is medium-sized. This chain links TRBV11-3 with TRBJ1-5; D gene unclear. Deletions cut 5 bases from V and 5 bases from J, with 16 bases between. Germline-derived CDR1 and CDR2 are SGHNT and YENEEA. The CDR3 extends over 15 amino acids. The CDR3 DNA reads TGTGCCAGCAGCGCGGGAGTTCGAGGAGATCAGCCCCAGCATTTT. Its translation is CASSAGVRGDQPQHF.

By share, this clone counts as medium-sized. The rearrangement links TRBV6-8 to TRBJ2-2, with D unresolved. There are 20 residues in the CDR3. Germline assignment: CDR1 MNHGY and CDR2 SAAAGT. V was cut by 10 bases and J by 1 base, with 31 bases left in between. CDR3 in amino acids: CAIGILGRKDPTQNTGELFF. DNA of the CDR3: TGTGCCATCGGCATACTTGGCAGGAAAGATCCGACACAGAACACCGGGGAGCTGTTTTTT.

This clone was counted only a few times. The V and J genes are TRBV18 and TRBJ2-1, with 10 bases that match TRBD1. Germline assignment: CDR1 KGHSH and CDR2 LQKENI. This CDR3 has 16 amino acids. V trimming: 0 bases; J trimming: 4 bases; junction bases outside the gene matches: 3. Here the CDR3 reads CASSPPDRGSYNEQFF. The CDR3 DNA reads as TGTGCCAGCTCACCACCGGACAGGGGGTCGTACAATGAGCAGTTCTTC.

This clone has ten or more counts. The chain joins TRBV11-3 to TRBJ2-5; TRBD2 might be the D (5 bases). Germline lookup yields CDR1 SGHNT and CDR2 YENEEA. Trimming cost V 1 base and J 4 bases, with 16 bases left between them. The CDR3 consists of 16 residues. For the CDR3, the DNA is TGTGCCAGCAGCTTAGTTCGTCTAGCATCGGGAGAGACCCAGTACTTC. This encodes CASSLVRLASGETQYF.

This clone is classed as medium-sized. The V and J genes are TRBV11-3 and TRBJ2-7; TRBD2 aligns across 7 bases. CDR1 and CDR2 from the germline V gene are SGHNT and YENEEA. This CDR3 has 17 amino acids. The J segment lost 0 bases and the V segment lost 1 base, leaving 9 bases of the junction unmatched. This CDR3 reads CASSLGGTGGPSYEQYF. In nucleotides, the CDR3 is TGTGCCAGCAGCTTAGGCGGTACGGGGGGACCCTCCTACGAGCAGTACTTC. Filled out from reference TRBV11-3 and TRBJ2-7, the complete variable domain reads EAGVVQSPRYKIIEKKQPVAFWCNPISGHNTLYWYLQNLGQGPELLIRYENEEAVDDSQLPKDRFSAERLKGVDSTLKIQPAELGDSAVYLCASSLGGTGGPSYEQYFGPGTRLTVT.